This record looks at one TCR beta chain sequence and its context. Antigen unknown. This CDR3 spans 14 amino acids. CDR1 and CDR2 (germline): SGHNT, YYREEE (reference sequence). This sample was included in a study of blood T cells in healthy people across ages. Points from the study as a whole: Naive and antigen-experienced cells could not be conclusively compared, given unsorted PBMCs.

Next came a second PCR, run for roughly 6 to 11 cycles, which used a sample-barcoded 5' primer along with a J-beta primer mix. Using its own MiXCR run on the 5' RACE reads, TCRdb lists one record per CDR3 protein. The table lists about 1.4 million distinct CDR3 sequences, roughly 64% of them singletons. Sequenced input: blood. This receptor was identified in a man aged 18 to 30 in good health. The chain has TRBV5-4 and TRBJ2-7; 8 positions match TRBD2. The last part of the DNA fits TRBJ2-4 better; the J call may be wrong. CDR3 loop: CASTAGGTKNIQYF. The CDR3 nucleotides are TGTGCCAGCACCGCGGGAGGTACCAAAAACATTCAGTACTTC.